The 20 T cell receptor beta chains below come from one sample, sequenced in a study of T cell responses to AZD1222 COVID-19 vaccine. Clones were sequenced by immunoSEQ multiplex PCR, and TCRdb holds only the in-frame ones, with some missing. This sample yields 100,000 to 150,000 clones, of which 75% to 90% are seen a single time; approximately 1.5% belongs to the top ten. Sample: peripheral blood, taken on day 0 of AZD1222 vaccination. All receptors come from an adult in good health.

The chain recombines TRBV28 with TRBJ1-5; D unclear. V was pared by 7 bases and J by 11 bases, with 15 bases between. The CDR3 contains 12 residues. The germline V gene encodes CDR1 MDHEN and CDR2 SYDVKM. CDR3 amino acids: CASNKDLKTQHF. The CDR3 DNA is TGTGCCAGCAATAAGGATTTGAAGACCCAGCATTTT.

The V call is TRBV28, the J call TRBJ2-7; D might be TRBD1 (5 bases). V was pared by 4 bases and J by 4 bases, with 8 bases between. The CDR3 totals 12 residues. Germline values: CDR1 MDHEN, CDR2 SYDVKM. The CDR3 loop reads CASSSTGYEQYF. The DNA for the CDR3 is TGTGCCAGCAGTTCTACAGGTTACGAGCAGTACTTC.

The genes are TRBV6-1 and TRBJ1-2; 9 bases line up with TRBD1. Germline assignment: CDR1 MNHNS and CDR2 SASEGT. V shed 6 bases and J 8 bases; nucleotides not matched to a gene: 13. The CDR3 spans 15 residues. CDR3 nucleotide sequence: TGTGCCAGCAGGGGTACCGGGACAGGGAACGACGGCTACACCTTC. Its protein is CASRGTGTGNDGYTF.

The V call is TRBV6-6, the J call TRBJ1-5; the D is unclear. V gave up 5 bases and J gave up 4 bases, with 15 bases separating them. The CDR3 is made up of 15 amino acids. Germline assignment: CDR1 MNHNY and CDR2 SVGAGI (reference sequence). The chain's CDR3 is CASSAGRTTNQPQHF. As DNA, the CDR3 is TGTGCCAGCAGTGCGGGCAGGACTACGAATCAGCCCCAGCATTTT.

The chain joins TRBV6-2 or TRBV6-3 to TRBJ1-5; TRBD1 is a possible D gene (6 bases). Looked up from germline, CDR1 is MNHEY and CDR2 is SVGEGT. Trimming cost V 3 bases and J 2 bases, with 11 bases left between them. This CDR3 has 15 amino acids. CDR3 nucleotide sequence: TGTGCCAGCAGTTATGGCAGGGGAGGCAATCAGCCCCAGCATTTT. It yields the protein CASSYGRGGNQPQHF.

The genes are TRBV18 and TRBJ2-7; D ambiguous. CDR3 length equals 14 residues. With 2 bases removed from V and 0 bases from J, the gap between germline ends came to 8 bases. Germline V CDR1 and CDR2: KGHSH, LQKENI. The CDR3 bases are TGTGCCAGCTCACCATCTCGGAGCTCCTACGAGCAGTACTTC. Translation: CASSPSRSSYEQYF.

The CDR3 is CASSEGYSDTQYF. The CDR3 DNA follows: TGTGCCAGCTCAGAGGGGTATTCAGATACGCAGTATTTT. The chain uses TRBV18 and TRBJ2-3; D is possibly TRBD1 or TRBD2 (5 bases each). The CDR3 runs to 13 residues. CDR1 and CDR2 from the germline V gene are KGHSH and LQKENI. V lost 5 bases and J lost 4, with 10 bases in between. The whole variable domain, filled in from reference TRBV18 and TRBJ2-3, reads NAGVMQNPRHLVRRRGQEARLRCSPMKGHSHVYWYRQLPEEGLKFMVYLQKENIIDESGMPKERFSAEFPKEGPSILRIQQVVRGDSAAYFCASSEGYSDTQYFGPGTRLTVL.

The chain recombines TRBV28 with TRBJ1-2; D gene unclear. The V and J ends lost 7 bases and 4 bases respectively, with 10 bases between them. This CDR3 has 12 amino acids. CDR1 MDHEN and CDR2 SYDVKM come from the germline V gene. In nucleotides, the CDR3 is TGTGCCAGCACAAGGACGGTCTATGGCTACACCTTC. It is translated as CASTRTVYGYTF.

The CDR3: CSVEDLRDRGYYGYTF. DNA for the CDR3: TGCAGCGTTGAAGATCTACGAGACAGGGGTTACTATGGCTACACCTTC. The J gene is TRBJ1-2, the V gene TRBV29-1; TRBD1 aligns across 8 bases. CDR3 length: 16 amino acids. V was clipped by 0 bases and J by 3 bases; unmatched bases: 9. Germline assignment: CDR1 SQVTM and CDR2 ANQGSEA.

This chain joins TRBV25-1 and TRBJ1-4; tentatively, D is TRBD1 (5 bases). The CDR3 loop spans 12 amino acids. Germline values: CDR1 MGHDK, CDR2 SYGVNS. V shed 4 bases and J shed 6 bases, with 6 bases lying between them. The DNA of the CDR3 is TGTGCCAGCAGTGGGGGGGATGAAAAACTGTTTTTT. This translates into CASSGGDEKLFF.

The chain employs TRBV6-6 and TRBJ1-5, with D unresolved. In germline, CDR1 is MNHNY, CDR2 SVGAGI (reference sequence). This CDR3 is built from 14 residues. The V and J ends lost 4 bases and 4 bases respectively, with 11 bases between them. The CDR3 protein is CASSSQVGNQPQHF. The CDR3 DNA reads TGTGCCAGCAGTTCCCAGGTAGGGAATCAGCCCCAGCATTTT.

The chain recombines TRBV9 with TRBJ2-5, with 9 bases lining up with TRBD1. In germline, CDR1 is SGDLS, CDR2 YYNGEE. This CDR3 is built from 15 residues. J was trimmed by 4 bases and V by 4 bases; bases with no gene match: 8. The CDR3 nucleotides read TGTGCCAGCAGCCCGCTCGGGACAGGGTTAGAGACCCAGTACTTC. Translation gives CASSPLGTGLETQYF.

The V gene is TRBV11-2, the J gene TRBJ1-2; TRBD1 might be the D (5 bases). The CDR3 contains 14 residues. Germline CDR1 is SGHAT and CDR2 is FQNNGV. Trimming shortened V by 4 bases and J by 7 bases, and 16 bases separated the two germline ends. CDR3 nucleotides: TGTGCCAGCAGCTATCCTTTTAGGGACGGTGGCTACACCTTC. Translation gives CASSYPFRDGGYTF.

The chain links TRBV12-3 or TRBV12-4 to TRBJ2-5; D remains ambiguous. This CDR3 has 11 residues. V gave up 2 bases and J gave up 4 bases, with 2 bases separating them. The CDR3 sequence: CASSLLETQYF. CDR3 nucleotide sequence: TGTGCCAGCAGTTTATTAGAGACCCAGTACTTC.

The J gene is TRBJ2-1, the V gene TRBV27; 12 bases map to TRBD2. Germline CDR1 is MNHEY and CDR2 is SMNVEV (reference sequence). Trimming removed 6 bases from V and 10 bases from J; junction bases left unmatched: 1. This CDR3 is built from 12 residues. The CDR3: CASRLAGGEQFF. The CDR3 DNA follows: TGTGCCAGCAGACTAGCGGGGGGCGAGCAGTTCTTC.

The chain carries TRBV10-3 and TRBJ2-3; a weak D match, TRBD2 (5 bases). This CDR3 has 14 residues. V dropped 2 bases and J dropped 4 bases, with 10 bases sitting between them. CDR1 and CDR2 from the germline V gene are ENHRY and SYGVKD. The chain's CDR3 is CAISETRGSDTQYF. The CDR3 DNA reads TGTGCCATCAGTGAGACAAGAGGGTCAGATACGCAGTATTTT.

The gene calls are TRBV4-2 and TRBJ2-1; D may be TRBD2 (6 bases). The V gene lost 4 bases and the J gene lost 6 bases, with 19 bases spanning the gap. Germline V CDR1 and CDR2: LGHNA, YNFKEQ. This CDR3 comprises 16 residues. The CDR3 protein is CASSPPAVASVNEQFF. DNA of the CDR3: TGTGCCAGCAGCCCCCCTGCCGTGGCTAGCGTCAATGAGCAGTTCTTC.

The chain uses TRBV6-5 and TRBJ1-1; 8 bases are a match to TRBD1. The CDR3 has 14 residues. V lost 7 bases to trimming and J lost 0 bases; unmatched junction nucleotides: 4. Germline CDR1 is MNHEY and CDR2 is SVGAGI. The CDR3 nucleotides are TGTGCCAGCACCACACAGGGGGTGAACACTGAAGCTTTCTTT. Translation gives CASTTQGVNTEAFF.

This CDR3 reads CASTGAPKYQPQHF. The DNA for the CDR3 is TGTGCCAGCACCGGGGCCCCCAAGTATCAGCCCCAGCATTTT. V gene TRBV2 combines with J gene TRBJ1-5; D is perhaps TRBD1 (5 bases). V dropped 7 bases and J dropped 5 bases, with 15 bases sitting between them. Germline values: CDR1 SNHLY, CDR2 FYNNEI. The CDR3 sequence is 14 residues long. The complete variable domain, with remaining parts taken from reference TRBV2 and TRBJ1-5, reads EPEVTQTPSHQVTQMGQEVILRCVPISNHLYFYWYRQILGQKVEFLVSFYNNEISEKSEIFDDQFSVERPDGSNFTLKIRSTKLEDSAMYFCASTGAPKYQPQHFGDGTRLSIL.

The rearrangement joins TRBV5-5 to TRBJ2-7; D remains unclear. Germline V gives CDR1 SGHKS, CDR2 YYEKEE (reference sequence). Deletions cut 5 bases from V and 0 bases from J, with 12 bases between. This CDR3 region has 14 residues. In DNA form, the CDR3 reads TGTGCCAGCAGGTCAGCCCTTAGCTCCTACGAGCAGTACTTC. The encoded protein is CASRSALSSYEQYF.